The text below deals with one T cell receptor (beta chain). The data stem from a study of T cell changes during pregnancy in multiple sclerosis. Some clones are missing from TCRdb's copy, which holds only in-frame ones; the method was immunoSEQ multiplex PCR. The sample has 40,000 to 55,000 clones, roughly nine tenths seen once. CDR1 is SGHRS and CDR2 is YFSETQ in the germline V gene. Trimming took off 6 bases at V and 2 bases at J, with 17 bases between the two ends. This CDR3 has 16 residues. The chain uses TRBV5-1 and TRBJ2-2; tentatively, D is TRBD1 (5 bases). The specimen comprised CD4+ T cells from peripheral blood mononuclear cells, sampled in the first trimester of pregnancy. This sequence originates from a female donor with multiple sclerosis, enrolled in a pregnancy study. The CDR3 DNA is TGCGCCAGCAACGTAAGGCCCAGGGATAACACCGGGGAGCTGTTTTTT. This codes for CASNVRPRDNTGELFF.